Included here is one T cell receptor (beta chain) sequence, with context. The antigen remains undetermined. This record belongs to a study of blood T cells in healthy people across ages. Turning to the study itself: The capture of about one barcoded beta molecule per two T cells was achieved by template switching. Study-wide results and limits: Unsorted PBMCs blocked a conclusive comparison of naive and antigen-experienced cells.

Through a sample-barcoded 5' primer and a J-beta primer mix, a second PCR was run for roughly 6 to 12 cycles. Carrying 12 random nucleotides, a template-switch adaptor labeled each individual cDNA molecule. From the 5' RACE reads, TCRdb called clonotypes with MiXCR, one entry per CDR3 protein. The data show roughly 1.6 million distinct CDR3 sequences, roughly 30% seen once. V was pared by 5 bases and J by 6 bases, with 16 bases between. The germline CDR1 and CDR2 sequences are SEHNR and FQNEAQ (reference sequence). This CDR3 is built from 14 residues. RNA extraction gave at least 5.5 micrograms of total RNA per sample.

Sequencing was performed on blood. The V gene is TRBV7-9, the J gene TRBJ1-1, with D possibly being TRBD1 (5 bases). This TCR derives from a woman in her twenties or thirties in good health. The CDR3: CASSPGSGRSEAFF. For the CDR3, the DNA is TGTGCCAGCAGCCCAGGGTCTGGGAGGTCTGAAGCTTTCTTT.